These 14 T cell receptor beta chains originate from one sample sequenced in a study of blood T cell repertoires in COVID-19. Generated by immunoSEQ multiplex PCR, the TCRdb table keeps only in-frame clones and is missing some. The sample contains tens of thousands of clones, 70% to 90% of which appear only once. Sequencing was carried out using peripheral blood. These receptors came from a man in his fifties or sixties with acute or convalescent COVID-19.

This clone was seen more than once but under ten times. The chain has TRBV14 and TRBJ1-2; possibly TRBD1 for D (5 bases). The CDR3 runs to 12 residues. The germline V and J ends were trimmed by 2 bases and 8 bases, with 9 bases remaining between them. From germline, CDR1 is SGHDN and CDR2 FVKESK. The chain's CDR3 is CASSQISGGYTF. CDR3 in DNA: TGTGCCAGCAGCCAAATTTCAGGGGGCTACACCTTC.

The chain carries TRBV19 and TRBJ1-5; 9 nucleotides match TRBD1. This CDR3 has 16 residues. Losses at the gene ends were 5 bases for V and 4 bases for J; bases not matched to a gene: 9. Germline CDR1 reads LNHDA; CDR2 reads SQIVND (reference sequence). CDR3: CASSGGTGLRNQPQHF. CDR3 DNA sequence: TGTGCCAGTAGTGGGGGGACAGGGCTACGAAATCAGCCCCAGCATTTT.

The CDR3 DNA is TGTGCCAGCAGCGTAGTTCAGGGGACGAACACTGAAGCTTTCTTT. This translates into CASSVVQGTNTEAFF. The chain links TRBV9 to TRBJ1-1; D is perhaps TRBD1 (6 bases). This CDR3 region has 15 residues. V dropped 0 bases and J dropped 1 base, with 10 bases sitting between them. Germline V gene sequence: CDR1 SGDLS, CDR2 YYNGEE.

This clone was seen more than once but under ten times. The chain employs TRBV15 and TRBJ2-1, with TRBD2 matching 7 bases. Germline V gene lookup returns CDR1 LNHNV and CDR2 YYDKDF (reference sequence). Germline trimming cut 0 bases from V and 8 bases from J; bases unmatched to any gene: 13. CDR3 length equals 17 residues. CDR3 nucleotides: TGTGCCACCAGCAGAGATCCCCGGGACTACATCCGGGATGAGCAGTTCTTC. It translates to CATSRDPRDYIRDEQFF.

The CDR3 spells CASSLGHSGNTIYF. CDR3 DNA sequence: TGTGCCAGCAGCCTCGGACACAGCGGAAACACCATATATTTT. The chain uses TRBV7-9 and TRBJ1-3; weak D call: TRBD1 (5 bases). In germline, CDR1 is SEHNR, CDR2 FQNEAQ (reference sequence). V gave up 5 bases and J gave up 4 bases, with 12 bases separating them. This CDR3 spans 14 amino acids. Based on the CDR3 plus reference TRBV7-9 and TRBJ1-3, the full variable domain is DTGVSQNPRHKITKRGQNVTFRCDPISEHNRLYWYRQTLGQGPEFLTYFQNEAQLEKSRLLSDRFSAERPKGSFSTLEIQRTEQGDSAMYLCASSLGHSGNTIYFGEGSWLTVV.

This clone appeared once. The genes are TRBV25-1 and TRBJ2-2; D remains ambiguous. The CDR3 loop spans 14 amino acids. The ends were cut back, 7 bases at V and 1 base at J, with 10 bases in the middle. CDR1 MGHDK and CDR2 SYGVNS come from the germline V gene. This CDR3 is CASKGGMNTGELFF. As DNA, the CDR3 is TGTGCCAGCAAAGGCGGCATGAACACCGGGGAGCTGTTTTTT.

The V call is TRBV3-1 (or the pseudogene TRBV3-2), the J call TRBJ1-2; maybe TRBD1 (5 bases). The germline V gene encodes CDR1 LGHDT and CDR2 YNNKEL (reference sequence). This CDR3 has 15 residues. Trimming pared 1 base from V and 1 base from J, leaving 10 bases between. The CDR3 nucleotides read TGTGCCAGCAGCCAAGTGGGGACTCATAACTATGGCTACACCTTC. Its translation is CASSQVGTHNYGYTF.

CDR3 residues: CASSQDRGREKLFF. The CDR3 DNA sequence: TGTGCCAGCAGCCAGGACAGGGGGAGAGAAAAACTGTTTTTT. V usage is TRBV5-4 and J usage is TRBJ1-4, with 10 bases aligning to TRBD1. Germline values: CDR1 SGHNT, CDR2 YYREEE (reference sequence). Trimming removed 4 bases from V and 8 bases from J; junction bases left unmatched: 5. The CDR3 has 14 residues.

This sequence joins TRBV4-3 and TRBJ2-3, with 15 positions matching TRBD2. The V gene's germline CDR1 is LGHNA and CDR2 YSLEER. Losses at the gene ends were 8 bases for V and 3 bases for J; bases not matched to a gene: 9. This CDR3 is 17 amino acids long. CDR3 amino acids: CASSAGTSGGSTDTQYF. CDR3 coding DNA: TGCGCCAGCTCGGCGGGGACTAGCGGGGGGTCTACAGATACGCAGTATTTT.

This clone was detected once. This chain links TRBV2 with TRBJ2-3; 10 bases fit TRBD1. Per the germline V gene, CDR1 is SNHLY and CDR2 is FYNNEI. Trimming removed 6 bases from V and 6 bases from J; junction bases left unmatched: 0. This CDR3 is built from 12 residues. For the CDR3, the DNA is TGTGCCAGCAGGGGACAGGGGGATACGCAGTATTTT. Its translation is CASRGQGDTQYF.

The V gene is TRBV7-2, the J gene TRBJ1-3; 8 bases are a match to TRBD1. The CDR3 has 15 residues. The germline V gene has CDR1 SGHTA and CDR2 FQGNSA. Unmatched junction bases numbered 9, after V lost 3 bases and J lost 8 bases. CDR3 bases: TGTGCCAGCAGCTTCACTGGACAGGGCAGGGACACCATATATTTT. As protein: CASSFTGQGRDTIYF.

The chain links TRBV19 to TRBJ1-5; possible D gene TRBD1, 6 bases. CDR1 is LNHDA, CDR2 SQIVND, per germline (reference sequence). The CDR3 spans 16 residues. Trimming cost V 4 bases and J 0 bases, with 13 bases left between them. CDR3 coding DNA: TGTGCCAGTAGTAAAAGGACAGACTATAGCAATCAGCCCCAGCATTTT. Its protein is CASSKRTDYSNQPQHF.

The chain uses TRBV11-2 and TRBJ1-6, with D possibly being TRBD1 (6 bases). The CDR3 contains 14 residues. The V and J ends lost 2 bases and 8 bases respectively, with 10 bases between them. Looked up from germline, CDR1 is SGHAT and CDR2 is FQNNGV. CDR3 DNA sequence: TGTGCCAGCAGCTTACAGGGGTGGCATTCACCCCTCCACTTT. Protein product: CASSLQGWHSPLHF.

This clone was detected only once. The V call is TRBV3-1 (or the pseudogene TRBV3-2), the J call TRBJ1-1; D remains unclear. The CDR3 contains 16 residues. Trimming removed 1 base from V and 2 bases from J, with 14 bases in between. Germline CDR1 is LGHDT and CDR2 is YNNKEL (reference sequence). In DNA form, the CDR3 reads TGTGCCAGCAGCCAAGCTCCAGGAGGAATAAACACTGAAGCTTTCTTT. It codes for CASSQAPGGINTEAFF.